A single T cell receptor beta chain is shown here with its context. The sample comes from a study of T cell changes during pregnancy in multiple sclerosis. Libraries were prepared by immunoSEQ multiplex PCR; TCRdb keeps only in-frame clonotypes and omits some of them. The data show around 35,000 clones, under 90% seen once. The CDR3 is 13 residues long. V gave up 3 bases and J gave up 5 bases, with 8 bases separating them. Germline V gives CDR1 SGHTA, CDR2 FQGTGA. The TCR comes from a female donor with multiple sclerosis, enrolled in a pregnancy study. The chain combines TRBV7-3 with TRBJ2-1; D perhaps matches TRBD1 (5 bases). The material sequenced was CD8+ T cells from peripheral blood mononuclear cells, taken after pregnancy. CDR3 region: CASSFRANNEQFF. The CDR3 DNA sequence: TGTGCCAGCAGCTTCAGGGCGAACAATGAGCAGTTCTTC.